Detailed here is one T cell receptor beta chain. Its antigen is as yet unknown. This CDR3 has 14 residues. Germline V gene lookup returns CDR1 SGHVS and CDR2 FQNEAQ. The data derive from a study of CXCR3-negative and CXCR3-positive naive CD8 T cells. Study context: Summed over all libraries, TRB reads came to 130 million to 150 million, with about 1.5 +/- 0.3 million per library.

Study findings and constraints: Greater hydrophobicity was found in TRB CDR3s of CXCR3-positive naive cells than of CXCR3-negative naive cells. Naive subsets displayed similar surface CD5, and TCR strength was inferred from TRB CDR3 properties.

Cells classed as naive CD8+ T cells were CD45RO-CCR7+CD27+CD95-. UMI-tagged TRB cDNA libraries were built via 5' RACE. For each CDR3 protein, TCRdb gives one entry from its re-call of the 5' RACE reads, without DNA. This sample's table has some 85,000 distinct CDR3 sequences. This sequence originates from a human donor in good health. Some clones in this sample may be carry-over from other donors' samples. Source material: naive CXCR3+ CD8+ T cells from blood. Sample subset: CD45RO-CCR7+CD27+CD95- naive CD8+ T cells expressing CXCR3 (TNR3+). The chain combines TRBV7-8 with TRBJ2-2; with no DNA, the TCRdb D assignment of TRBD1 cannot be verified. Here the CDR3 reads CASSLGGVTGELFF.